This TCR beta chain was retrieved from a study of T cells in Graves' hyperthyroidism and ophthalmopathy. Overall study findings and caveats: Stable hyperthyroidism was told apart from ophthalmopathy by a model built on 13 V-J features.

The investigators amplified TCR beta CDR3 regions from RNA transcripts. First-round RT-PCR of the TCR CDR3 relied on the HTBI primer set. One entry per CDR3 protein, called by TCRdb with MiXCR from the multiplex PCR reads. The sample contains approximately 500,000 distinct CDR3 sequences, about 43% of which appear only once. Concerning this clonotype: What it recognizes is unknown.

Graves' hyperthyroidism was deemed stable absent ophthalmopathy progression within 18 months. Those patients with uncontrolled infection, other autoimmune disease, pregnancy or lactation were excluded. Trimming shortened V by 8 bases and J by 9 bases, and 14 bases separated the two germline ends. This CDR3 contains 13 residues. Sequenced input: peripheral blood or thyroid tissue (not recorded which). This TCR came from a woman aged 18-29 years with Graves' hyperthyroidism. This chain uses TRBV12-3 or TRBV12-4 with TRBJ1-6, with D maybe TRBD1 (5 bases). DNA for the CDR3: TGTGCCAGCCGCCCGGGACGAGGTTCACCCCTCCACTTT. It codes for CASRPGRGSPLHF.